This TCR beta chain stems from a study of OX40 agonist ivuxolimab in advanced cancers. The V gene end was trimmed by 6 bases and the J gene end by 11 bases; junction bases not matched to a gene: 6. Looked up from germline, CDR1 is WNHNN and CDR2 is SYGVQD (reference sequence). The CDR3 contains 12 residues. Sequencing was performed with immunoSEQ multiplex PCR; in TCRdb, only in-frame clones are kept and a portion is missing. The repertoire consists of tens of thousands of clones, with about 90% occurring once and the leading ten covering about 0.31%. The clonotype was recovered from an adult with an advanced solid tumor such as melanoma, head and neck, liver or kidney cancer. This sequence joins TRBV10-1 and TRBJ2-7; 11 bases map to TRBD2. Specimen: CD4+ or CD8+ T cells sorted from blood, collected in a trial of the OX40 agonist ivuxolimab. The CDR3 region is CASRTSGTREYF. The CDR3 DNA reads as TGCGCCAGCAGGACTAGCGGGACCCGGGAGTACTTC.